This is a list of T cell receptor beta chains from one sample in a study of T cells in Graves' hyperthyroidism and ophthalmopathy. TCRdb re-analysed the multiplex PCR reads in MiXCR, keeping a single row per CDR3 protein. Among approximately 400,000 distinct CDR3 sequences listed, approximately 15% were seen once. Sequencing input: blood. The receptor set was obtained from a woman between 18 and 29 years old with Graves' hyperthyroidism. CDR3s include the opening cysteine and the closing phenylalanine or tryptophan. The order of the fields is CDR3 protein, CDR3 DNA, J gene, V gene, clone size, D gene. A D gene is named only where the DNA matches it firmly. Expanded clones are given a class, and other clones once, few, many or no size at all.

CASSDTSGRSPLHF	TGTGCCAGTAGTGACACCTCCGGGAGGTCACCCCTCCACTTT	TRBJ1-6	TRBV19	.	.
CASSTGQGGEKLFF	TGTGCCAGCAGCACCGGACAGGGAGGAGAAAAACTGTTTTTT	TRBJ1-4	TRBV5-6	many	TRBD1
CSARVKGQGDEQYF	TGCAGTGCTAGAGTGAAGGGACAGGGGGACGAGCAGTACTTC	TRBJ2-7	TRBV20-1	many	TRBD1
CASSVSGTKKGGYTF	TGTGCCAGCAGCGTGTCCGGGACGAAGAAGGGTGGCTACACCTTC	TRBJ1-2	TRBV2	many	.
CASSRLAGANTGELFF	TGTGCCAGCAGCCGACTAGCGGGGGCGAACACCGGGGAGCTGTTTTTT	TRBJ2-2	TRBV3-1	many	TRBD2
CASGLSPEPPSGGDRETQYF	TGTGCTAGTGGTTTGTCACCCGAACCCCCTAGCGGGGGTGACAGGGAGACCCAGTACTTC	TRBJ2-5	TRBV12-5	many	TRBD2
CASSLTTGGTDTQYF	TGTGCCAGCAGTCTAACGACAGGCGGCACAGATACGCAGTATTTT	TRBJ2-3	TRBV28	.	.
CASSPGDRVYNEQFF	TGTGCCAGCAGCCCGGGGGACAGGGTCTACAATGAGCAGTTCTTC	TRBJ2-1	TRBV7-2	many	TRBD1
CASSLRFLGTGHNEQFF	TGTGCCAGCAGCTTGAGGTTTTTAGGGACAGGGCACAATGAGCAGTTCTTC	TRBJ2-1	TRBV5-6	many	TRBD1
CSAREGTGGFGELFF	TGCAGTGCTAGAGAGGGGACAGGGGGATTCGGGGAGCTGTTTTTT	TRBJ2-2	TRBV20-1	.	TRBD1